The clone carrying this T cell receptor (beta chain) appeared a few times. The target antigen is unknown. The sample is drawn from a study of beta chain features in type 1 diabetes. Findings and caveats of the study: Shorter TCRB CDR3s, moderately but significantly so, were found in Type 1 diabetes patients in all four CD4+ subsets. A greater similarity of naive, central memory and Treg TCRB repertoires was seen among patients than among healthy donors. PCR might show a preference for shorter templates, equally across patients and controls.

The CDR3 is 14 residues long. V gave up 4 bases and J gave up 5 bases, with 12 bases separating them. Germline V gives CDR1 MNHEY, CDR2 SVGAGI. The entirety of the isolated RNA underwent reverse transcription, so expressed TCRB transcripts were sequenced. TCRdb's copy holds only in-frame clones and misses some; the assay was immunoSEQ multiplex PCR. The data show 900,000 or so clones, about 17% seen once. The sample consisted of naive CD4+ T cells from blood. The chain joins TRBV6-5 to TRBJ2-1, with D tentatively TRBD1 or TRBD2 (5 bases each). The source of this sequence is a woman under 30 in good health. The CDR3 reads CASSSRESNNEQFF. The CDR3 DNA is TGTGCCAGCAGTTCCAGGGAGTCAAACAATGAGCAGTTCTTC.